This T cell receptor (beta chain) is from a study of T cell responses to AZD1222 COVID-19 vaccine. Study conclusions and caveats: Repertoires were collected only later (after the peak T cell response had occurred).

TCRdb's copy holds only in-frame clones and misses some; the assay was immunoSEQ multiplex PCR. This sample has some 120,000 clones, with over 70% found just once. CDR3 length: 16 residues. Germline CDR1 LGHDT, CDR2 YNNKEL (reference sequence). V was clipped by 0 bases and J by 2 bases, with 14 bases between them. In this sample, this clone turned up once. What it binds is unknown. The TCR was taken from an adult in good health. The sequences come from peripheral blood, collected on day 0 of AZD1222 vaccination. This rearrangement joins TRBV3-1 (or the pseudogene TRBV3-2) to TRBJ2-7; perhaps TRBD1 as D (5 bases). The CDR3 sequence: CASSQEQAPKTYEQYF. As DNA, the CDR3 is TGTGCCAGCAGCCAAGAACAGGCCCCCAAGACCTACGAGCAGTACTTC.